This TCR beta chain was documented in a study of control samples from healthy donors and cancer patients. Libraries were prepared by immunoSEQ multiplex PCR; TCRdb keeps only in-frame clonotypes and omits some of them. This sample has 130,000 or so clones, with roughly nine tenths found just once. The CDR3 is 14 amino acids. The germline gives CDR1 SEHNR, CDR2 FQNEAQ (reference sequence). Trimming took 5 bases from V and 0 from J, leaving 10 bases between them. The rearrangement links TRBV7-9 to TRBJ1-1; possible D gene TRBD1, 6 bases. The sequenced sample consisted of blood. The sequence was obtained from a man in his late teens or twenties in good health. CDR3 in amino acids: CASSPTGVNTEAFF. CDR3 sequence (DNA): TGTGCCAGCAGCCCGACAGGTGTGAACACTGAAGCTTTCTTT.